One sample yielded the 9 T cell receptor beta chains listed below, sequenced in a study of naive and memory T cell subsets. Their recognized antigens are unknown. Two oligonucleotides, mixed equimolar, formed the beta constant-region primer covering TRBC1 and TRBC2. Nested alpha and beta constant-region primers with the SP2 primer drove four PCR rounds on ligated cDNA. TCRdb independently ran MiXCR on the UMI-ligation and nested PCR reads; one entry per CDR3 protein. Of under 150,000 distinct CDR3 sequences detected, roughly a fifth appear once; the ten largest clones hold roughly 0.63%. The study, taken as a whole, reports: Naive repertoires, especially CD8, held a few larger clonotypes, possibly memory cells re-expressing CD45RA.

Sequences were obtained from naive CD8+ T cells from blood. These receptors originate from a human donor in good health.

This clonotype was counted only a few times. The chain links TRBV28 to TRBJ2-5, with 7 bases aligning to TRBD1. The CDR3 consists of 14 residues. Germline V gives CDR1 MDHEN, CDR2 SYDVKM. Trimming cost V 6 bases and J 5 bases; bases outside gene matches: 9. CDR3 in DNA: TGTGCCAGCAGCAAAACAGGGGATTCTGAGACCCAGTACTTC. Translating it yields CASSKTGDSETQYF. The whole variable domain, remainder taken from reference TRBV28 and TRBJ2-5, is DVKVTQSSRYLVKRTGEKVFLECVQDMDHENMFWYRQDPGLGLRLIYFSYDVKMKEKGDIPEGYSVSREKKERFSLILESASTNQTSMYLCASSKTGDSETQYFGPGTRLLVL.

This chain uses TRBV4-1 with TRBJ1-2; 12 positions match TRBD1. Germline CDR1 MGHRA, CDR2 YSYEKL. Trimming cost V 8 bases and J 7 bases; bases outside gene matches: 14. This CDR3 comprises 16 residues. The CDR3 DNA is TGCGCCAGCTATGTCGGGACAGGGGGCCCCTCGGGTGGCTACACCTTC. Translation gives CASYVGTGGPSGGYTF.

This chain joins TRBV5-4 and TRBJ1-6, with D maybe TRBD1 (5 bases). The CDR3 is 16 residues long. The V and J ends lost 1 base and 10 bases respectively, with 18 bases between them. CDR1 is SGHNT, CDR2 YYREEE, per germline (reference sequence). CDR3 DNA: TGTGCCAGCAGCTTGCAGCTTTCAGGGAATGGATCACCCCTCCACTTT. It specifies CASSLQLSGNGSPLHF.

CDR3 DNA sequence: TGTGCCAGCAGCTCGACTAGCGGCGCCTCGGCCGATACGCAGTATTTT. This codes for CASSSTSGASADTQYF. The rearrangement uses TRBV5-6 and TRBJ2-3; 9 bases agree with TRBD2. Germline V gene data show CDR1 as SGHDT and CDR2 as YYEEEE. The J segment lost 6 bases and the V segment lost 3 bases, leaving 11 bases of the junction unmatched. The CDR3 extends over 16 amino acids.

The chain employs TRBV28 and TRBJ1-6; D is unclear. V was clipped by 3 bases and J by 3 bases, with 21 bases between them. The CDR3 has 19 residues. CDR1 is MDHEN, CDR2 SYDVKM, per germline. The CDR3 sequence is CASSFSTIDGDHYNSPLHF. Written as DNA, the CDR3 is TGTGCCAGCAGTTTCTCCACGATCGACGGAGACCACTATAATTCACCCCTCCACTTT. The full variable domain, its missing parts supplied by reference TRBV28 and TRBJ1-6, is DVKVTQSSRYLVKRTGEKVFLECVQDMDHENMFWYRQDPGLGLRLIYFSYDVKMKEKGDIPEGYSVSREKKERFSLILESASTNQTSMYLCASSFSTIDGDHYNSPLHFGNGTRLTVT.

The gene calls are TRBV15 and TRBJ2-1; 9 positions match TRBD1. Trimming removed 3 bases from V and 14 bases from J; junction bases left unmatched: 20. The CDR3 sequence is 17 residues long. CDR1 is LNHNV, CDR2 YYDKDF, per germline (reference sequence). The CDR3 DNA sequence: TGTGCCACCAGCAGCAGTCGTGGGACAGGGTTGGTTGGGGGGAAGTTCTTC. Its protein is CATSSSRGTGLVGGKFF.

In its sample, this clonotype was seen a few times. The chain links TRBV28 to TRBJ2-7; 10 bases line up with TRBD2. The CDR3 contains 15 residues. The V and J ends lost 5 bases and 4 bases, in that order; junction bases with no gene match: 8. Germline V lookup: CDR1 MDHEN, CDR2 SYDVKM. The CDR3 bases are TGTGCCAGCAGTCTCGGGACTAGCGACTCGTACGAGCAGTACTTC. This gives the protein CASSLGTSDSYEQYF.

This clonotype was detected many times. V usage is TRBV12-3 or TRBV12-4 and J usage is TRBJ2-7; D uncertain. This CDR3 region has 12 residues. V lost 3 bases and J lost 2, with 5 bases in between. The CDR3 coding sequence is TGTGCCAGCAGTTTGGTCCCCTACGAGCAGTACTTC. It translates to CASSLVPYEQYF.

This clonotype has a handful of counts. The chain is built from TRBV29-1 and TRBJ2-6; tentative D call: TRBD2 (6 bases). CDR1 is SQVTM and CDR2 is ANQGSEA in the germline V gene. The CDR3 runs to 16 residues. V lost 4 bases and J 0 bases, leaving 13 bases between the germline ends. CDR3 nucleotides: TGCAGCGTTGCCGGGACTGCTAGCTCTGGGGCCAACGTCCTGACTTTC. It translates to CSVAGTASSGANVLTF. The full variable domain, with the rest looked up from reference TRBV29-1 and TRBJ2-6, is SAVISQKPSRDICQRGTSLTIQCQVDSQVTMMFWYRQQPGQSLTLIATANQGSEATYESGFVIDKFPISRPNLTFSTLTVSNMSPEDSSIYLCSVAGTASSGANVLTFGAGSRLTVL.